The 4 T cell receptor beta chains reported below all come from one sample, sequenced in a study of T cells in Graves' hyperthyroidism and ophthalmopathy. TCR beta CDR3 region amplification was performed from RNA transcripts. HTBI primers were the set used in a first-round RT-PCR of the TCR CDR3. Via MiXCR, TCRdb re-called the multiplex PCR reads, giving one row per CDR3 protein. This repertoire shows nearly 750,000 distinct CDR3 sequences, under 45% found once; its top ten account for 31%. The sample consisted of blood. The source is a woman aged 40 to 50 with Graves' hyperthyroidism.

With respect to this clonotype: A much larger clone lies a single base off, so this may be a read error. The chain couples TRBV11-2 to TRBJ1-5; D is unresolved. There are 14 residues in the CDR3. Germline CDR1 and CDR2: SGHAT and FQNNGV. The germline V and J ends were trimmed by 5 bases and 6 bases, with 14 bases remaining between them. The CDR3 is CASSPRLGGQPQHF. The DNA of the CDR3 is TGTGCCAGCAGCCCGCGCTTGGGTGGTCAGCCCCAGCATTTT.

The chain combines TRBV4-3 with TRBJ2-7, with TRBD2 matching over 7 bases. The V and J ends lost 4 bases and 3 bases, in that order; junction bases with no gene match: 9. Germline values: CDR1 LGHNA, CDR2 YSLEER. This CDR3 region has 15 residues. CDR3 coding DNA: TGCGCCAGCAGCCCGGCCCAGACTAGCATCTACGAGCAGTACTTC. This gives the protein CASSPAQTSIYEQYF.

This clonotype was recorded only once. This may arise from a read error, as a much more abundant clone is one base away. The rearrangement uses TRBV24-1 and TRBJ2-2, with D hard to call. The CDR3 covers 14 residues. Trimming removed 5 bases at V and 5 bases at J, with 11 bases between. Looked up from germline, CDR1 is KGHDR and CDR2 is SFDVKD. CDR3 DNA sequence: TGTGCCACCAGTGTAGGGTCTGGAACCGGGGAGCTGTTTTTT. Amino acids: CATSVGSGTGELFF.

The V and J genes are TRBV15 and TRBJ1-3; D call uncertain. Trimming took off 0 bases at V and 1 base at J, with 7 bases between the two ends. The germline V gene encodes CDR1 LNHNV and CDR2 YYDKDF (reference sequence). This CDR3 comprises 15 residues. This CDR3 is CATSRDSASGNTIYF. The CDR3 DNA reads TGTGCCACCAGCAGAGATTCCGCTTCTGGAAACACCATATATTTT. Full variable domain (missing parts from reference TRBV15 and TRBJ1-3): DAMVIQNPRYQVTQFGKPVTLSCSQTLNHNVMYWYQQKSSQAPKLLFHYYDKDFNNEADTPDNFQSRRPNTSFCFLDIRSPGLGDTAMYLCATSRDSASGNTIYFGEGSWLTVV.